This TCR beta chain is drawn from a study of control samples from healthy donors and cancer patients (dated by TCRdb to 2020 to 2021). Taken from cysteine to phenylalanine, the CDR3 has 15 residues. This entry keeps only the CDR3 DNA: 45 bases, framed from base 1. The germline V gene supplies CDR1 SGHRS and CDR2 YFSETQ. Germline trimming: 5 bases from V, 7 bases from J; junction bases outside gene matches: 5. The library relied on the immunoSEQ multiplex PCR assay. The table comes from immuneACCESS by way of TCRdb, which keeps in-frame sequences with V and J called. Part of the clones is missing from these tables; in studies checked, under half for an unresolved V gene and the rest for unknown reasons. The sample yields about 54,000 clones; approximately 95% were counted once. The ten biggest clones cover about 1.9% of the sample. As concerns this clone: The antigen it recognizes is unknown. The input lacks base qualities; no much larger clone sits a single base away.

The source of this sequence is a young woman in good health. Sequenced input: blood. This sequence uses TRBV5-1 and TRBJ2-2, with 13 bases aligning to TRBD2. The DNA sequence reads TGCGCCAGCAGGTGGACTAGCGGGAGTAACGGGGAGCTGTTTTTT. It specifies CASRWTSGSNGELFF.